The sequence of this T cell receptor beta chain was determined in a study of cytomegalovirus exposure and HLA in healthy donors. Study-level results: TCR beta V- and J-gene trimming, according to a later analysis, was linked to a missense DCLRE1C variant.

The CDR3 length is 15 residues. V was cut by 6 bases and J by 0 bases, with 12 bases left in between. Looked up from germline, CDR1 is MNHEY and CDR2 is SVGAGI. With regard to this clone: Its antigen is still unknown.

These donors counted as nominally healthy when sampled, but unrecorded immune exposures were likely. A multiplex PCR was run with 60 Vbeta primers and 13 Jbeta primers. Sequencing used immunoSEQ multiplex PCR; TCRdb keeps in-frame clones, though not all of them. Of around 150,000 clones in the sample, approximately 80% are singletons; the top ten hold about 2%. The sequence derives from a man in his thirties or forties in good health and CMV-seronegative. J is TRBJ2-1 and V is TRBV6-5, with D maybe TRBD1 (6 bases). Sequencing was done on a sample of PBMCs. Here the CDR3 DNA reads TGTGCCAGCAGGCCAGGGGCAAGCTCCTACAATGAGCAGTTCTTC. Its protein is CASRPGASSYNEQFF.